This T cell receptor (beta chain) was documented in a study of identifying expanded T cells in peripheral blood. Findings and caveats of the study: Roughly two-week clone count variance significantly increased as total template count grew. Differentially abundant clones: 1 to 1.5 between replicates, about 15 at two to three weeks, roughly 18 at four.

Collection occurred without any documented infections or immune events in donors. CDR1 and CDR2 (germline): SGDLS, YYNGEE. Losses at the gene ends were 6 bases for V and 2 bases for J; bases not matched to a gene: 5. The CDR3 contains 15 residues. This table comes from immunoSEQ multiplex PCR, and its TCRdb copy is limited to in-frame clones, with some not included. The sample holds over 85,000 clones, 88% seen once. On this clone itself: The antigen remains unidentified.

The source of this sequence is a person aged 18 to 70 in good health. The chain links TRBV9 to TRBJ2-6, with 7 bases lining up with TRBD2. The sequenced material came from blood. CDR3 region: CASTGLEAGANVLTF. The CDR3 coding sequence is TGTGCCAGCACCGGACTAGAAGCTGGGGCCAACGTCCTGACTTTC. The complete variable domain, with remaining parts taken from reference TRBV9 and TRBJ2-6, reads DSGVTQTPKHLITATGQRVTLRCSPRSGDLSVYWYQQSLDQGLQFLIQYYNGEERAKGNILERFSAQQFPDLHSELNLSSLELGDSALYFCASTGLEAGANVLTFGAGSRLTVL.